Below, 22 T cell receptor beta chains from the same sample are listed, as sequenced in a study of cytomegalovirus exposure and HLA in healthy donors (dated by TCRdb to about 2017). Preparation of the library involved the immunoSEQ multiplex PCR assay. As stored in TCRdb, this immuneACCESS dataset retains in-frame rearrangements with V and J assigned. A fraction of the clones does not appear; measured against another copy, unresolved V genes explain less than half of the discrepancy, and the remainder lacks a known reason. Across this sample there are 130,000 to 150,000 clones, with 87% seen only once. Jointly, the top ten make up 4.5% of the sample. Sequenced input: PBMCs. These receptors originate from a man aged 18 to 30 in good health and CMV-seropositive.

As DNA, the CDR3 is TGTGCCAGCAGCTACGGGACTAGCGGGAGAACGGGACCTGAGCAGTTCTTC. The encoded protein is CASSYGTSGRTGPEQFF. This chain links TRBV11-2 with TRBJ2-1; 14 bases fit TRBD2. This CDR3 has 17 residues. V lost 4 bases and J lost 9; bases outside the gene matches: 11. The germline V gene has CDR1 SGHAT and CDR2 FQNNGV.

The J gene is TRBJ2-7, the V gene TRBV11-3, with a tentative D call TRBD2 (5 bases). The CDR3 loop spans 11 amino acids. V lost 3 bases and J 6 bases, leaving 6 bases between the germline ends. Germline V CDR1 and CDR2: SGHNT, YENEEA. For the CDR3, the DNA is TGTGCCAGCAGCTTCGGGGTCGAGCAGTACTTC. Its translation is CASSFGVEQYF.

The chain has TRBV30 and TRBJ1-2, with TRBD1 identical over 8 bases. V trimming: 8 bases; J trimming: 8 bases; junction bases outside the gene matches: 10. The CDR3 is made up of 12 amino acids. Germline lookup yields CDR1 GTSNPN and CDR2 SVGIG (reference sequence). The chain's CDR3 is CAGTQGAGGYTF. The CDR3 DNA follows: TGTGCCGGGACGCAGGGGGCAGGGGGCTACACCTTC. The complete variable domain, with remaining parts taken from reference TRBV30 and TRBJ1-2, reads SQTIHQWPATLVQPVGSPLSLECTVEGTSNPNLYWYRQAAGRGLQLLFYSVGIGQISSEVPQNLSASRPQDRQFILSSKKLLLSDSGFYLCAGTQGAGGYTFGSGTRLTVV.

V and J are TRBV7-6 and TRBJ2-3; D ambiguous. The CDR3 is 16 residues long. Germline V gives CDR1 SGHVS, CDR2 FNYEAQ. V was cut by 6 bases and J by 1 base, with 17 bases left in between. The CDR3 sequence is CASSPDLSPRTDTQYF. As DNA, the CDR3 is TGTGCCAGCAGTCCCGACTTAAGCCCCCGCACAGATACGCAGTATTTT.

The chain joins TRBV27 to TRBJ1-3, with 7 bases identical to TRBD1. Germline loops: CDR1 MNHEY, CDR2 SMNVEV (reference sequence). The CDR3 has 15 residues. Losses at the gene ends were 1 base for V and 4 bases for J; bases not matched to a gene: 4. Written as DNA, the CDR3 is TGTGCCAGCAGTTTATTGACAGGGTCCGGAAACACCATATATTTT. This codes for CASSLLTGSGNTIYF.

This clone was observed a handful of times. The chain has TRBV10-1 and TRBJ1-5; D unresolved. The CDR3 is made up of 13 amino acids. CDR1 is WNHNN and CDR2 is SYGVQD in the germline V gene (reference sequence). V was trimmed by 8 bases and J by 3 bases, leaving 11 bases between them. The CDR3 loop is CASRRGPNQPQHF. CDR3 bases: TGCGCCAGCCGACGTGGGCCCAATCAGCCCCAGCATTTT.

This chain links TRBV9 with TRBJ2-1, with 8 bases aligning to TRBD1. This CDR3 region has 15 residues. Per the germline V gene, CDR1 is SGDLS and CDR2 is YYNGEE. Unmatched junction bases numbered 9, after V lost 6 bases and J lost 4 bases. The CDR3 reads CASNGQGGEYNEQFF. In DNA, the CDR3 is TGTGCCAGCAACGGACAGGGCGGAGAATACAATGAGCAGTTCTTC. Looking up the rest from reference TRBV9 and TRBJ2-1 gives the full variable domain: DSGVTQTPKHLITATGQRVTLRCSPRSGDLSVYWYQQSLDQGLQFLIQYYNGEERAKGNILERFSAQQFPDLHSELNLSSLELGDSALYFCASNGQGGEYNEQFFGPGTRLTVL.

A remark on this clone: One end of the junction is discordant with germline, which a read error may explain. The V gene is TRBV5-1, the J gene TRBJ2-1, with D perhaps matching TRBD2 (6 bases). Germline values: CDR1 SGHRS, CDR2 YFSETQ. The CDR3 has 15 residues. The CDR3 coding sequence is TGCGCCAGCAGCCCCCAGGCTAGCGCATACAGTGAGCAGTTCTTC. Protein sequence: CASSPQASAYSEQFF.

The chain links TRBV4-2 to TRBJ2-3; 10 bases agree with TRBD2. Germline V CDR1 and CDR2: LGHNA, YNFKEQ. The CDR3 has 16 amino acids. The junction had 5 bases not matched to a gene; V was cut back by 0 bases and J by 5 bases. The CDR3: CASSQEVASGGDTQYF. The CDR3 nucleotides read TGTGCCAGCAGCCAAGAGGTCGCTAGCGGGGGAGATACGCAGTATTTT.

The chain joins TRBV27 to TRBJ2-5, with D maybe TRBD1 (6 bases). V was clipped by 4 bases and J by 5 bases, with 20 bases between them. The germline V gene encodes CDR1 MNHEY and CDR2 SMNVEV (reference sequence). The CDR3 has 16 residues. The CDR3 spells CASSSSVDRRGETQYF. CDR3 DNA: TGTGCCAGCAGTTCATCTGTCGACAGGCGAGGGGAGACCCAGTACTTC.

The chain joins TRBV4-2 to TRBJ2-1; 10 bases map to TRBD1. The CDR3 extends over 19 amino acids. With V trimmed by 0 bases and J by 2 bases, 10 bases remained unmatched. Germline CDR1 is LGHNA and CDR2 is YNFKEQ. The CDR3: CASSQDLLRDRGTYNEQFF. CDR3 DNA sequence: TGTGCCAGCAGCCAAGATCTGTTAAGGGACAGGGGTACCTACAATGAGCAGTTCTTC.

V and J are TRBV4-1 and TRBJ1-1; D not resolved. CDR1 and CDR2 from the germline V gene are MGHRA and YSYEKL. The CDR3 runs 13 residues. The germline V and J ends were trimmed by 8 bases and 1 base, with 11 bases remaining between them. Here the CDR3 DNA reads TGCGCCAGCTCGGCGGGGAGGAACACTGAAGCTTTCTTT. This sequence encodes CASSAGRNTEAFF.

The rearrangement links TRBV6-6 to TRBJ2-2; D might be TRBD2 (7 bases). The CDR3 consists of 16 residues. CDR1 is MNHNY, CDR2 SVGAGI, per germline (reference sequence). Trimming took 6 bases from V and 5 from J, leaving 19 bases between them. The CDR3 is CASREGGGLNTGELFF. CDR3 in DNA: TGTGCCAGCAGGGAGGGCGGGGGCCTGAATACCGGGGAGCTGTTTTTT.

V usage is TRBV4-1 and J usage is TRBJ2-5; 13 bases fit TRBD2. The V segment lost 4 bases and the J segment 3 bases; nucleotides outside the gene matches: 5. The CDR3 is 16 amino acids. Germline V gives CDR1 MGHRA, CDR2 YSYEKL. The CDR3, as DNA: TGCGCCAGCAGCCCTTGGACTAGCGGGGGAAAAGAGACCCAGTACTTC. This sequence encodes CASSPWTSGGKETQYF.

The gene calls are TRBV6-1 and TRBJ2-3; possibly TRBD2 for D (6 bases). Germline V lookup: CDR1 MNHNS, CDR2 SASEGT. CDR3 size: 15 residues. Between the trimmed V and J ends, which lost 2 bases and 2 bases, there was a span of 11 bases. The CDR3 spells CASSEMEGTTDTQYF. CDR3 coding DNA: TGTGCCAGCAGTGAAATGGAGGGGACCACAGATACGCAGTATTTT.

V usage is TRBV5-1 and J usage is TRBJ1-6; TRBD1 agrees at 8 bases. This CDR3 has 15 residues. V lost 4 bases and J lost 10; bases outside the gene matches: 10. CDR1 and CDR2 (germline): SGHRS, YFSETQ. The CDR3 bases are TGCGCCAGCAGCAGCACCGGGACAGGAGAGTCACCCCTCCACTTT. It translates to CASSSTGTGESPLHF.

V is TRBV4-1 and J is TRBJ1-2, with 7 bases lining up with TRBD1. The junction had 8 bases not matched to a gene; V was cut back by 1 base and J by 0 bases. The CDR3 length is 17 residues. The germline V gene encodes CDR1 MGHRA and CDR2 YSYEKL. CDR3 coding DNA: TGCGCCAGCAGCCAAGCCCCAGCCGGGACAGCTAACTATGGCTACACCTTC. The encoded protein is CASSQAPAGTANYGYTF.

The rearrangement joins TRBV28 to TRBJ1-2; no clear D. This CDR3 has 11 residues. Per germline, CDR1 MDHEN and CDR2 SYDVKM. This CDR3 is CASRRYYGYTF. The CDR3 nucleotides read TGTGCTTCTCGGAGGTACTATGGCTACACCTTC.

V usage is TRBV6-6 and J usage is TRBJ2-1; D possibly corresponds to TRBD2 (5 bases). CDR1 is MNHNY, CDR2 SVGAGI, per germline (reference sequence). This CDR3 has 12 amino acids. V shed 2 bases and J shed 8 bases, with 7 bases lying between them. CDR3 in DNA: TGTGCCAGCAGTTACCCGGGGTATGAGCAGTTCTTC. Protein: CASSYPGYEQFF.

The DNA for the CDR3 is TGTGCCAGTAGAGGAGTTCCCCGGCTAGGAAACACCATATATTTT. This sequence encodes CASRGVPRLGNTIYF. The genes are TRBV19 and TRBJ1-3; D is unresolved. Germline V gene data show CDR1 as LNHDA and CDR2 as SQIVND (reference sequence). V shed 6 bases and J shed 4 bases, with 16 bases lying between them. This CDR3 is built from 15 residues. The entire variable domain, with the rest obtained from reference TRBV19 and TRBJ1-3, is as follows: DGGITQSPKYLFRKEGQNVTLSCEQNLNHDAMYWYRQDPGQGLRLIYYSQIVNDFQKGDIAEGYSVSREKKESFPLTVTSAQKNPTAFYLCASRGVPRLGNTIYFGEGSWLTVV.

The CDR3 sequence is CASSLFSSYNSPLHF. CDR3 bases: TGTGCCAGCAGCTTGTTTAGCTCCTATAATTCACCCCTCCACTTT. The chain is built from TRBV5-6 and TRBJ1-6; D remains unclear. There are 15 residues in the CDR3. Germline V gives CDR1 SGHDT, CDR2 YYEEEE. The V end lost 1 base, the J end lost 0 bases, and 5 bases lay between the germline ends. The complete variable domain, with remaining parts taken from reference TRBV5-6 and TRBJ1-6, reads DAGVTQSPTHLIKTRGQQVTLRCSPKSGHDTVSWYQQALGQGPQFIFQYYEEEERQRGNFPDRFSGHQFPNYSSELNVNALLLGDSALYLCASSLFSSYNSPLHFGNGTRLTVT.

This chain connects TRBV2 to TRBJ2-3; D unclear. The V end was cut by 8 bases, the J end by 1 base, with 10 bases between. The V gene's germline CDR1 is SNHLY and CDR2 FYNNEI. The CDR3 spans 13 residues. CDR3 residues: CASGPLGTDTQYF. As DNA, the CDR3 is TGTGCCAGCGGGCCCTTGGGCACAGATACGCAGTATTTT. The complete variable domain, with remaining parts taken from reference TRBV2 and TRBJ2-3, reads EPEVTQTPSHQVTQMGQEVILRCVPISNHLYFYWYRQILGQKVEFLVSFYNNEISEKSEIFDDQFSVERPDGSNFTLKIRSTKLEDSAMYFCASGPLGTDTQYFGPGTRLTVL.